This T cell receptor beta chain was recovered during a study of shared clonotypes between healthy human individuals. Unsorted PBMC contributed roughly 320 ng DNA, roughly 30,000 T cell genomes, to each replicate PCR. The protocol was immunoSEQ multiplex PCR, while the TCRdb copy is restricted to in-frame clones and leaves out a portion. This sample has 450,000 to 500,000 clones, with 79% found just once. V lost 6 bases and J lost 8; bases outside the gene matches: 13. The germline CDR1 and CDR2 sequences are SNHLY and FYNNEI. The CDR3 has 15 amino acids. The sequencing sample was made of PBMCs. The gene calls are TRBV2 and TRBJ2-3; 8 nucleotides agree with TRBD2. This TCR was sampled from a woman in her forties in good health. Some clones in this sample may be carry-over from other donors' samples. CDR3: CASSDGGGKGITQYF. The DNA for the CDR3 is TGTGCCAGCAGCGACGGGGGGGGCAAGGGGATTACGCAGTATTTT. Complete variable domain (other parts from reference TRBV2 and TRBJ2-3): EPEVTQTPSHQVTQMGQEVILRCVPISNHLYFYWYRQILGQKVEFLVSFYNNEISEKSEIFDDQFSVERPDGSNFTLKIRSTKLEDSAMYFCASSDGGGKGITQYFGPGTRLTVL.